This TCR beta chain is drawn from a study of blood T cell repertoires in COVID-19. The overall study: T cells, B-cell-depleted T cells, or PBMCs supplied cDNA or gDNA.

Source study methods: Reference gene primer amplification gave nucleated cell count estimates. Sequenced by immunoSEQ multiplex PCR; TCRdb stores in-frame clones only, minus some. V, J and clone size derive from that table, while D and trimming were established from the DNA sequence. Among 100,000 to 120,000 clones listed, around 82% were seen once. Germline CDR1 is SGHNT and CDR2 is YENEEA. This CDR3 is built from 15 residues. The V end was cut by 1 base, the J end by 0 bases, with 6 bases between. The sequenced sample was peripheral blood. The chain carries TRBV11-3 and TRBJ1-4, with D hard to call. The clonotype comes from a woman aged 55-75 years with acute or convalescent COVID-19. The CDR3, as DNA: TGTGCCAGCAGCTTAGGTGCGACAACTAATGAAAAACTGTTTTTT. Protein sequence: CASSLGATTNEKLFF.